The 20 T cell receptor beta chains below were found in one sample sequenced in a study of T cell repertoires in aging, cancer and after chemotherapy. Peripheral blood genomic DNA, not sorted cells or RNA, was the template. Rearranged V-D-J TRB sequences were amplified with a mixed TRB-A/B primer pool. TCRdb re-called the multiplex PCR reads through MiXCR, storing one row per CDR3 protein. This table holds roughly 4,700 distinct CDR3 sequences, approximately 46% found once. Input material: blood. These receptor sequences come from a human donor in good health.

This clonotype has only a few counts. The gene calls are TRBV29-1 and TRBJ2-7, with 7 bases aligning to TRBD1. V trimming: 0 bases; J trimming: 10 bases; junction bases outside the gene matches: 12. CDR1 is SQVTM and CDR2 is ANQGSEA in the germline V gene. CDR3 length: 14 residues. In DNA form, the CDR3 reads TGCAGCGTTGAAGATCGGGCAGGGGGAGATGATCAGTACTTC. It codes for CSVEDRAGGDDQYF.

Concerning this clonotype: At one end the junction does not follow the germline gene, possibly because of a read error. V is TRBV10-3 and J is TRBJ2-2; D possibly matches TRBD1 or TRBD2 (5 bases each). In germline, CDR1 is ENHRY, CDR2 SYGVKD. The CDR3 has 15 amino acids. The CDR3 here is CAISEDAGSIGELFF. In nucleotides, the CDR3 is TGTGCCATCAGTGAAGACGCAGGGAGTATCGGGGAGTTGTTTTTT.

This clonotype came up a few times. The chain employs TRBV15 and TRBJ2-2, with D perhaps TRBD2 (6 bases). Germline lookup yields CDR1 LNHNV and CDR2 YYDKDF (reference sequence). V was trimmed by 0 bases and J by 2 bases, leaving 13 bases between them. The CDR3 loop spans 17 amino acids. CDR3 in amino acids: CATSRDLGGANTGELFF. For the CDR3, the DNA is TGTGCCACCAGCAGAGATCTCGGGGGTGCAAACACCGGGGAGCTGTTTTTT. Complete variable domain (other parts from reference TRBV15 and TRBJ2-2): DAMVIQNPRYQVTQFGKPVTLSCSQTLNHNVMYWYQQKSSQAPKLLFHYYDKDFNNEADTPDNFQSRRPNTSFCFLDIRSPGLGDTAMYLCATSRDLGGANTGELFFGEGSRLTVL.

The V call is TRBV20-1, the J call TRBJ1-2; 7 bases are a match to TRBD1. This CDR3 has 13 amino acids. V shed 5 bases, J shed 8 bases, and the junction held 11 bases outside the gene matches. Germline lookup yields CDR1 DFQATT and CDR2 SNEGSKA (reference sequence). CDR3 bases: TGCAGTGCTGAGGAACAGGGGATCGAGGGCTACACCTTC. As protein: CSAEEQGIEGYTF.

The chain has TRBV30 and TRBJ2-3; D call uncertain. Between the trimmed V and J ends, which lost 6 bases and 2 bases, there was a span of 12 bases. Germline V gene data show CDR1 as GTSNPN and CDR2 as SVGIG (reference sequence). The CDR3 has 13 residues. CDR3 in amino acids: CACEQPNTDTQYF. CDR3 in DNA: TGTGCCTGTGAACAGCCAAACACAGATACGCAGTATTTT.

The CDR3 protein is CASSSTQGISGNTIYF. The CDR3 DNA reads as TGCGCCAGCAGCTCAACCCAGGGTATTTCAGGAAACACCATATATTTT. The J gene is TRBJ1-3, the V gene TRBV5-1; perhaps TRBD1 as D (5 bases). The V gene lost 3 bases and the J gene lost 4 bases, with 17 bases spanning the gap. CDR3 size: 16 residues. Germline assignment: CDR1 SGHRS and CDR2 YFSETQ.

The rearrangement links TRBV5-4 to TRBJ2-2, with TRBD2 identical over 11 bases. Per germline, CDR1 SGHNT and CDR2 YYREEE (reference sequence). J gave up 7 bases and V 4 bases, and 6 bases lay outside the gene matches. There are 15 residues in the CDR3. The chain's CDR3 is CASSLSGGAIGELFF. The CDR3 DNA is TGTGCCAGCAGCCTTAGCGGGGGGGCAATCGGGGAGCTGTTTTTT.

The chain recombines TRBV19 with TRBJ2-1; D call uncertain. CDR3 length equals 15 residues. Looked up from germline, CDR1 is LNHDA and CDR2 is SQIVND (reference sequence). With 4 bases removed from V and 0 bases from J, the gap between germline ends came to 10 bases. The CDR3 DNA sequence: TGTGCCAGTAGTACCGGTCCGAGCTCCTACAATGAGCAGTTCTTC. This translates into CASSTGPSSYNEQFF.

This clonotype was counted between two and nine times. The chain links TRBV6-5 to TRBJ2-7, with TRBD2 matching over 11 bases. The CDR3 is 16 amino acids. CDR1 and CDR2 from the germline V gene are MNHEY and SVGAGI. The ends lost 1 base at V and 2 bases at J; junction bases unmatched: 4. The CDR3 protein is CASSYLTSGGPYEQYF. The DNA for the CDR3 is TGTGCCAGCAGTTACTTAACTAGCGGGGGCCCCTACGAGCAGTACTTC.

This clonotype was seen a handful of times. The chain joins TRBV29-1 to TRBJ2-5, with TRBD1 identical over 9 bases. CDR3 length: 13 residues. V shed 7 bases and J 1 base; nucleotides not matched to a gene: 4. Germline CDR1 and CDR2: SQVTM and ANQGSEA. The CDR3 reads CSGGDRAQETQYF. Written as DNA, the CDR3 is TGCAGCGGAGGGGACAGGGCCCAAGAGACCCAGTACTTC.

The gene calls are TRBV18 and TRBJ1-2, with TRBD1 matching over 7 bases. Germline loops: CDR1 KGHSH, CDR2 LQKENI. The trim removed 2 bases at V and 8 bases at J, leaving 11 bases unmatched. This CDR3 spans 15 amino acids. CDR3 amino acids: CASSPSPRQGEGYTF. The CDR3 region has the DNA TGTGCCAGCTCACCATCCCCCAGACAGGGAGAAGGCTACACCTTC.

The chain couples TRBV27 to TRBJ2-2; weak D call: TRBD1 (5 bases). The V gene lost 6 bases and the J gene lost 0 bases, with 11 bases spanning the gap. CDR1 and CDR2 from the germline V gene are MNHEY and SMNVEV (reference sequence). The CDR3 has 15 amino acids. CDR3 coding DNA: TGTGCCAGCAGAACAGGCGGATCGAACACCGGGGAGCTGTTTTTT. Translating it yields CASRTGGSNTGELFF.

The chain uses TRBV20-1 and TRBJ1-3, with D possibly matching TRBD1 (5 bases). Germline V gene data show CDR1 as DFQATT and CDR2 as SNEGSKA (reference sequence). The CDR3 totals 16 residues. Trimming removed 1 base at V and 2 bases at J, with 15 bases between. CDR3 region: CSARAGPGAPGNTIYF. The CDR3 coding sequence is TGCAGTGCTAGAGCAGGGCCTGGAGCCCCTGGAAACACCATATATTTT.

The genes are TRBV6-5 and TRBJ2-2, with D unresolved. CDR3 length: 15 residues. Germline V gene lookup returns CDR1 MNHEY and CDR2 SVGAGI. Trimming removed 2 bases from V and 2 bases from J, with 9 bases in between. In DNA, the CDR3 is TGTGCCAGCAGTTACGTGCGACCCAACACCGGGGAGCTGTTTTTT. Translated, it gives CASSYVRPNTGELFF.

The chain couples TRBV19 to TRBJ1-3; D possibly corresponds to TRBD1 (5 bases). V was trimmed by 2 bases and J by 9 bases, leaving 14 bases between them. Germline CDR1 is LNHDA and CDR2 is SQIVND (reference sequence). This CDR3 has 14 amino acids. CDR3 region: CASSINAEGSTIYF. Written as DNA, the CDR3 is TGTGCCAGTAGTATAAACGCGGAGGGGAGCACCATATATTTT.

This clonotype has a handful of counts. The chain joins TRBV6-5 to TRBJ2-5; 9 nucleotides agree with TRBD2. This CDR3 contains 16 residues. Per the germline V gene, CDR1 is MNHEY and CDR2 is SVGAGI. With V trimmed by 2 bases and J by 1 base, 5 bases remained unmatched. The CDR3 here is CASSYMLAGIQETQYF. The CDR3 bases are TGTGCCAGCAGTTACATGCTAGCGGGGATCCAAGAGACCCAGTACTTC.

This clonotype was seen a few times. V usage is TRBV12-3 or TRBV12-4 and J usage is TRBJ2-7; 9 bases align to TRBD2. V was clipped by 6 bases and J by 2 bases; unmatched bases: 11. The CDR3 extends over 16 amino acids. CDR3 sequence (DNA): TGTGCCAGCAGCTCCCCCAGCAGCGGGGGGCCCTACGAGCAGTACTTC. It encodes CASSSPSSGGPYEQYF.

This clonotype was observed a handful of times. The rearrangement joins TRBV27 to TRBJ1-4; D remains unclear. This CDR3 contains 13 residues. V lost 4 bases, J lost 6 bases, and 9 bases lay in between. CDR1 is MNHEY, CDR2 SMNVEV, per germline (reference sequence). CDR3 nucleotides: TGTGCCAGCAGTTCGAAACCTTATGAAAAACTGTTTTTT. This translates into CASSSKPYEKLFF. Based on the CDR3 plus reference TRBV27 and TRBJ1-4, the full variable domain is EAQVTQNPRYLITVTGKKLTVTCSQNMNHEYMSWYRQDPGLGLRQIYYSMNVEVTDKGDVPEGYKVSRKEKRNFPLILESPSPNQTSLYFCASSSKPYEKLFFGSGTQLSVL.

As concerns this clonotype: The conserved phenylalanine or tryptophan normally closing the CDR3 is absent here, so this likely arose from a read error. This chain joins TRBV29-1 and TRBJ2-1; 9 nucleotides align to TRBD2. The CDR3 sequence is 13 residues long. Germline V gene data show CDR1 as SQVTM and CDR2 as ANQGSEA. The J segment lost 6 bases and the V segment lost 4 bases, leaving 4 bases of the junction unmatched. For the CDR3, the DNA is TGCAGCGTTGGGGTAGCGGGAGTCAATGAGCAGTTCTTA. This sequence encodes CSVGVAGVNEQFL.

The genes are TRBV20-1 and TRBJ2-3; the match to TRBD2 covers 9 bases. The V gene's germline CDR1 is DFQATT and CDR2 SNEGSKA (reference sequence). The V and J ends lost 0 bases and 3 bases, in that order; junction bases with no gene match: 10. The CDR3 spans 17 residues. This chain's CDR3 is CSARDSRGSGSTDTQYF. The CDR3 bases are TGCAGTGCTAGAGATTCAAGGGGTAGCGGGAGTACAGATACGCAGTATTTT.